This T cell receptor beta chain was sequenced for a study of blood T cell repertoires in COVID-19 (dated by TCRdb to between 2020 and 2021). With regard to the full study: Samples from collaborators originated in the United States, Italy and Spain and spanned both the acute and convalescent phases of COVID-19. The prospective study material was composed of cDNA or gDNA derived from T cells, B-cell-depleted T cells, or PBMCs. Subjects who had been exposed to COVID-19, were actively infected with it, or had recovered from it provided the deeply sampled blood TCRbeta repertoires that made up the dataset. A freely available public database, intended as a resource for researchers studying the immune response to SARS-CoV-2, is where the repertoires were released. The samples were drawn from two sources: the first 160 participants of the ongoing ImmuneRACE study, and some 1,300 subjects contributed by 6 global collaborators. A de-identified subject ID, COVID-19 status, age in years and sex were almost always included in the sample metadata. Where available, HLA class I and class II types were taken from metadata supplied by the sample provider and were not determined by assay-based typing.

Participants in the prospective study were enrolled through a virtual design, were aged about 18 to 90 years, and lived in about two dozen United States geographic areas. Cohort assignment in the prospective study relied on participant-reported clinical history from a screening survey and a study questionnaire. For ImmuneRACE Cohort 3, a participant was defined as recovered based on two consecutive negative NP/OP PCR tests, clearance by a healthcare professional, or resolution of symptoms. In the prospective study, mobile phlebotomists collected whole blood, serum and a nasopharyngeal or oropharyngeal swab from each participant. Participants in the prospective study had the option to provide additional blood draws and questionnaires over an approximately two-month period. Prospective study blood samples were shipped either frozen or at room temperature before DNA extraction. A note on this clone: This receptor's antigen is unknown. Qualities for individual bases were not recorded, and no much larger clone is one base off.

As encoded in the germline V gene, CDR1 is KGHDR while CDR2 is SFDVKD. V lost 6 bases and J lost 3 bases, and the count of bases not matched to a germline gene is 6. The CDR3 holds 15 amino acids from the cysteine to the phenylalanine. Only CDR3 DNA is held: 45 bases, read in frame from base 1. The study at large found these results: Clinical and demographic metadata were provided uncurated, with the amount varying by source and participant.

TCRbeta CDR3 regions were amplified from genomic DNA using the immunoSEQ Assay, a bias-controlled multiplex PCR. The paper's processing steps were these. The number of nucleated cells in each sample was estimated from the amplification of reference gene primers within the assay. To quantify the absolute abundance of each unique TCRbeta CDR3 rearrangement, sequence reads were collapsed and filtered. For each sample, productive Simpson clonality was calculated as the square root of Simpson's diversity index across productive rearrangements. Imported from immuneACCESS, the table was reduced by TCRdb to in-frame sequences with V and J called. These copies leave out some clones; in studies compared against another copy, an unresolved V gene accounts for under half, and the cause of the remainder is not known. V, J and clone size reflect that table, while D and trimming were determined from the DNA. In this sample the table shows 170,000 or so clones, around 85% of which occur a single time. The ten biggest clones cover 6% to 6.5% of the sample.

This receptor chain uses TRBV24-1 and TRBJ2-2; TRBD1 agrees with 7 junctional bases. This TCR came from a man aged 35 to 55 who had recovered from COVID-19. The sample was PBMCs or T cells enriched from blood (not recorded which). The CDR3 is CATSSRQGHTGELFF. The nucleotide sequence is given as TGTGCCACCAGTTCGAGACAGGGCCACACCGGGGAGCTGTTTTTT.